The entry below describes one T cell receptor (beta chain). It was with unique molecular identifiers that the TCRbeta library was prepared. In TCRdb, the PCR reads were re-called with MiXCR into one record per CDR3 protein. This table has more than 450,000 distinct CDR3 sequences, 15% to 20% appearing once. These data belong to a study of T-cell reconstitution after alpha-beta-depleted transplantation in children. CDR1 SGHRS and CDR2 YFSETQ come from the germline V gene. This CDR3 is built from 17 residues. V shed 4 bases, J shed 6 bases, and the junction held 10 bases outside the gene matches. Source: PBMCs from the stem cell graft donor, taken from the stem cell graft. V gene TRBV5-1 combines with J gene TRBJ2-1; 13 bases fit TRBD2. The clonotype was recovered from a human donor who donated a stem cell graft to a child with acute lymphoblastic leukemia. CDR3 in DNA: TGCGCCAGCAGCACGGGACTAGCGGGACCACTGATCAATGAGCAGTTCTTC. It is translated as CASSTGLAGPLINEQFF.